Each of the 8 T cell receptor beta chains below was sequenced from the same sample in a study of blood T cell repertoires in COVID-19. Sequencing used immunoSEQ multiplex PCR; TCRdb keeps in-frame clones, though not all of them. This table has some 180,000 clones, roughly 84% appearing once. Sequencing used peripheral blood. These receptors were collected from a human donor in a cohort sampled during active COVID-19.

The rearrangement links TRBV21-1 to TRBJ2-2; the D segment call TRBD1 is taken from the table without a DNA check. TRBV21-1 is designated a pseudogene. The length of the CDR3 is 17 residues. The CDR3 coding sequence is TGTGCCAGCAGCAAATCTCCAGGTCCGGCGAACACCGGGGAGCTGTTTTTT. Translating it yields CASSKSPGPANTGELFF.

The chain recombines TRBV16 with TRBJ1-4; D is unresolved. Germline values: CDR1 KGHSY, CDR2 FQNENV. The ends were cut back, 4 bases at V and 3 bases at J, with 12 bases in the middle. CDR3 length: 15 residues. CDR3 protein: CASSPLLAANEKLFF. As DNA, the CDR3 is TGTGCCAGCAGCCCCCTTTTGGCGGCTAATGAAAAACTGTTTTTT.

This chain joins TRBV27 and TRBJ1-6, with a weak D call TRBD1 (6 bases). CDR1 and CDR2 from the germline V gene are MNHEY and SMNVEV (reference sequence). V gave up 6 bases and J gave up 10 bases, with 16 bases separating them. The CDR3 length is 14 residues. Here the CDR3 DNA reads TGTGCCAGCAGCCTACAGGGCTATGGATCACCCCTCCACTTT. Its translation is CASSLQGYGSPLHF.

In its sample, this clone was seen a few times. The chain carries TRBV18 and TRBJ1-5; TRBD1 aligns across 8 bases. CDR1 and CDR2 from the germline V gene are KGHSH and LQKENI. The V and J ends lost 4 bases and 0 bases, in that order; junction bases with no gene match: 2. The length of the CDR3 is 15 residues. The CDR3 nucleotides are TGTGCCAGCTCACGGGACAGGCATAGCAATCAGCCCCAGCATTTT. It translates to CASSRDRHSNQPQHF.

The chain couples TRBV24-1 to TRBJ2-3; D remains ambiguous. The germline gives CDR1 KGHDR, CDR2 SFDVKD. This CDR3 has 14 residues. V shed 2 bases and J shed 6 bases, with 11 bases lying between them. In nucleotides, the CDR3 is TGTGCCACCAGTGATTCTTGGGCGAAGGATACGCAGTATTTT. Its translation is CATSDSWAKDTQYF.

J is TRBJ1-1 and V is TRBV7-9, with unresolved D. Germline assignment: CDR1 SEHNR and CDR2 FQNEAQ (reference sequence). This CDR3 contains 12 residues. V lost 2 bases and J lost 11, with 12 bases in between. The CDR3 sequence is CASSLRELTAFF. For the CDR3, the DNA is TGTGCCAGCAGCTTACGGGAACTCACGGCTTTCTTT.

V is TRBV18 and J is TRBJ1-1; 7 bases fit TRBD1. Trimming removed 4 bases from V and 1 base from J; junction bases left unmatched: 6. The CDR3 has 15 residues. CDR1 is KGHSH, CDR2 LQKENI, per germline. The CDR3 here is CASSLMTGSNTEAFF. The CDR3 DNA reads TGTGCCAGCTCACTAATGACAGGGTCGAACACTGAAGCTTTCTTT.

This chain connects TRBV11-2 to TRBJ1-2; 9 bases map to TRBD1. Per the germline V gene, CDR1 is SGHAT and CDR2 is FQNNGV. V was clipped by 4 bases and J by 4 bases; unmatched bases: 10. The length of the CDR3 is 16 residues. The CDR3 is CASSSLTGGSGYGYTF. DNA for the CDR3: TGTGCCAGCAGCTCATTAACAGGGGGCAGTGGCTATGGCTACACCTTC.